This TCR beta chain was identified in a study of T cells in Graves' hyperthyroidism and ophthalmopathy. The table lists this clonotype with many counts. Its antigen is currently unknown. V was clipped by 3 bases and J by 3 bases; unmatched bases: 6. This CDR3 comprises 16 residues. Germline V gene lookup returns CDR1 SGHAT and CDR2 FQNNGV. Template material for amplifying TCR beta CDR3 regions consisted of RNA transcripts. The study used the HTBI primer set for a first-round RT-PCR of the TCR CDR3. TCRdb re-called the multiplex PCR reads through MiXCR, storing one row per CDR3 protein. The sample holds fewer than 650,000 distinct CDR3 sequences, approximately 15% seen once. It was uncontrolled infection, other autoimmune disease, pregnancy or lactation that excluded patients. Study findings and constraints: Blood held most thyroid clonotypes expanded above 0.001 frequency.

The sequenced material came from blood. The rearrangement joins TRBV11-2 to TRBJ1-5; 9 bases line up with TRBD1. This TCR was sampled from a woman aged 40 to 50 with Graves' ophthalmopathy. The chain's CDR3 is CASSLTGQGTNQPQHF. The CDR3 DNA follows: TGTGCCAGCAGCTTGACCGGACAGGGGACCAATCAGCCCCAGCATTTT.